These 10 T cell receptor beta chains share one sample of origin, sequenced in a study of Ad26.COV2.S vaccination and SARS-CoV-2 variants. The treatment was: over 15 received Ad26.COV2.S at low or high dose, single or two shots; a few received placebo; per-sample allocation not given. Samples were taken on day 63 after the first vaccine or placebo injection. Here immunoSEQ multiplex PCR was the method, and the copy in TCRdb shows in-frame clones only, minus some. The table has 200,000 to 250,000 clones, around 87% seen once. The sequencing used peripheral blood, collected in a trial of Ad26.COV2.S vaccine versus placebo. These receptors came from a person aged 18 to 59 who received the Ad26.COV2.S COVID-19 vaccine or a placebo.

CDR3 bases: TGTGCCAGCAGTGCCCTCGACTCGTACCAAGAGACCCAGTACTTC. Translation gives CASSALDSYQETQYF. The gene calls are TRBV25-1 and TRBJ2-5; D is ambiguous. V was cut by 4 bases and J by 0 bases, with 12 bases left in between. The CDR3 totals 15 residues. Germline CDR1 and CDR2: MGHDK and SYGVNS.

The chain links TRBV28 to TRBJ1-1; D perhaps matches TRBD1 (6 bases). Between the trimmed V and J ends, which lost 1 base and 4 bases, there was a span of 13 bases. The germline gives CDR1 MDHEN, CDR2 SYDVKM. The CDR3 is 15 residues long. The CDR3 region is CASSLLGGRATEAFF. The CDR3 nucleotides are TGTGCCAGCAGTTTATTAGGGGGGAGGGCCACTGAAGCTTTCTTT.

The gene calls are TRBV7-9 and TRBJ2-3; D uncertain. Germline V CDR1 and CDR2: SEHNR, FQNEAQ (reference sequence). The CDR3 runs 14 residues. Trimming stripped 1 base from V and 2 bases from J, with 7 bases between. Here the CDR3 reads CASSLDSSTDTQYF. CDR3 sequence (DNA): TGTGCCAGCAGCTTAGATTCCTCCACAGATACGCAGTATTTT.

The chain has TRBV6-6 and TRBJ1-4; D perhaps matches TRBD1 (5 bases). Germline V lookup: CDR1 MNHNY, CDR2 SVGAGI (reference sequence). The V gene lost 6 bases and the J gene lost 0 bases, with 14 bases spanning the gap. This CDR3 contains 16 residues. The CDR3, as DNA: TGTGCCAGCAGCTTGGCCTCCAGGGCAACTAATGAAAAACTGTTTTTT. Translated: CASSLASRATNEKLFF.

The CDR3 is CASSYPANNEQFF. In DNA, the CDR3 is TGTGCCAGCAGTTACCCGGCAAACAATGAGCAGTTCTTC. This chain joins TRBV6-5 and TRBJ2-1; D not certain. The germline V gene encodes CDR1 MNHEY and CDR2 SVGAGI. The length of the CDR3 is 13 residues. V lost 2 bases to trimming and J lost 5 bases, with 7 bases between them.

The rearrangement joins TRBV10-2 to TRBJ1-1; D remains ambiguous. The CDR3 is 14 residues long. Trimming stripped 3 bases from V and 0 bases from J, with 8 bases between. Germline loops: CDR1 WSHSY, CDR2 SAAADI. CDR3 sequence (DNA): TGCGCCAGCAGTGACAGCTTCATGAACACTGAAGCTTTCTTT. This translates into CASSDSFMNTEAFF.

CDR3 DNA: TGTGCCAGCAGCTTAACAGGCCAGCAGAATGAAAAACTGTTTTTT. Translated: CASSLTGQQNEKLFF. This chain links TRBV7-3 with TRBJ1-4; no definite D call. In germline, CDR1 is SGHTA, CDR2 FQGTGA. V dropped 0 bases and J dropped 5 bases, with 10 bases sitting between them. This CDR3 comprises 15 residues. The whole variable domain, remainder taken from reference TRBV7-3 and TRBJ1-4, is GAGVSQTPSNKVTEKGKYVELRCDPISGHTALYWYRQSLGQGPEFLIYFQGTGAADDSGLPNDRFFAVRPEGSVSTLKIQRTERGDSAVYLCASSLTGQQNEKLFFGSGTQLSVL.

The chain carries TRBV6-6 and TRBJ1-2; 8 bases line up with TRBD1. Trimming took 5 bases from V and 8 from J; bases not matched to a gene: 10. The CDR3 is 14 residues long. Germline V gene lookup returns CDR1 MNHNY and CDR2 SVGAGI (reference sequence). CDR3 region: CASSAITGTGGYTF. The DNA for the CDR3 is TGTGCCAGCAGTGCAATAACAGGGACAGGAGGCTACACCTTC.

The chain is built from TRBV28 and TRBJ1-6, with no clear D. CDR3 length: 13 residues. V lost 10 bases to trimming and J lost 6 bases, with 13 bases between them. The V gene's germline CDR1 is MDHEN and CDR2 SYDVKM. The CDR3: CATQEDGNSPLHF. CDR3 DNA sequence: TGTGCCACCCAGGAAGATGGTAATTCACCCCTCCACTTT.

This clone is a singleton in its sample. The V call is TRBV11-2, the J call TRBJ2-5; 8 bases agree with TRBD1. The CDR3 loop spans 16 amino acids. The germline CDR1 and CDR2 sequences are SGHAT and FQNNGV. With V trimmed by 1 base and J by 2 bases, 6 bases remained unmatched. The CDR3 reads CASSLVTGGFQETQYF. DNA for the CDR3: TGTGCCAGCAGCTTAGTTACAGGGGGTTTTCAAGAGACCCAGTACTTC. Supplemented by reference TRBV11-2 and TRBJ2-5, the full variable domain reads EAGVAQSPRYKIIEKRQSVAFWCNPISGHATLYWYQQILGQGPKLLIQFQNNGVVDDSQLPKDRFSAERLKGVDSTLKIQPAKLEDSAVYLCASSLVTGGFQETQYFGPGTRLLVL.